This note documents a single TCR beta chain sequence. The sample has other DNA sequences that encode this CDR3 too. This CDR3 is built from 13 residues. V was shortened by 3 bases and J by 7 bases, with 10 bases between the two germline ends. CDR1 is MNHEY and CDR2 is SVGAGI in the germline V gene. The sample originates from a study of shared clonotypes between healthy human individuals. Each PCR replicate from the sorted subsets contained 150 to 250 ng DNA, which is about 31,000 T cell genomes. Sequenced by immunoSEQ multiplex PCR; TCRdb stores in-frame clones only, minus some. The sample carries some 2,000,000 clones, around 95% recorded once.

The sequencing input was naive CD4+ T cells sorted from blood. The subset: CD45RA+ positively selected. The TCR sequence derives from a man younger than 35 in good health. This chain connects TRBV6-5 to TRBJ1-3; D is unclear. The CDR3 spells CASSYSLGNTIYF. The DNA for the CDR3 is TGTGCCAGCAGTTATTCACTTGGGAACACCATATATTTT.